The rows below give T cell receptor beta chains drawn from one sample of a study of blood T cell repertoires in COVID-19. Profiled with immunoSEQ multiplex PCR; TCRdb holds only in-frame clones, not every one. The top ten clones hold more than 2% of a sample with under 150,000 clones, 88% of them seen once. The sample comprised peripheral blood. Receptors originate from a man between 65 and 85 years old with active COVID-19. Each CDR3 is given with its conserved first and last residue. A D gene is named only where the DNA matches it firmly. Rows give clone size only sometimes, using once, few, many, or a class for an expanded clone.

J | size | D | length | V | DNA | CDR3
TRBJ2-3 | few | TRBD2 | 16 | TRBV3-1/TRBV3-2 | TGTGCCAGCAGCCTCCTAGGGCGGGAGCGCACAGATACGCAGTATTTT | CASSLLGRERTDTQYF
TRBJ2-5 | - | - | 13 | TRBV12-2 | TGTGCAAGTCCTTGGGCGGGAATAGAGACCCAGTACTTC | CASPWAGIETQYF
TRBJ2-2 | - | - | 12 | TRBV19 | TGTGCCAGTTCTCCCCGCGCCGGGGAGCTGTTTTTT | CASSPRAGELFF
TRBJ1-3 | - | TRBD1 | 16 | TRBV2 | TGTGCCAGCAGCCGGGACAGCCTTTTCTCTGGAAACACCATATATTTT | CASSRDSLFSGNTIYF
TRBJ1-4 | - | TRBD1 | 14 | TRBV6-6 | TGTGCCAGCAGCTGGACAGGGGTTGACGAAAAACTGTTTTTT | CASSWTGVDEKLFF
TRBJ1-2 | - | - | 11 | TRBV11-2 | TGTGCCAGCACCCAGGGTAGTGGCTACACCTTC | CASTQGSGYTF
TRBJ1-6 | few | - | 15 | TRBV18 | TGTGCCAGCTCACCACCGAAGGGGAGGAATTCACCCCTCCACTTT | CASSPPKGRNSPLHF
TRBJ2-5 | - | - | 14 | TRBV18 | TGTGCCAGCTCACCTGGGGCAGGGCAGGAGACCCAGTACTTC | CASSPGAGQETQYF
TRBJ1-2 | - | - | 18 | TRBV24-1 | TGTGCCACCAGTGACCCCGAGACGACGGTCCGGGGGATATATGGCTACACCTTC | CATSDPETTVRGIYGYTF
TRBJ2-1 | - | - | 12 | TRBV6-6 | TGTGCCAGCAGTCAAGCGGCCAATGAGCAGTTCTTC | CASSQAANEQFF
TRBJ2-3 | - | TRBD2 | 15 | TRBV3-1/TRBV3-2 | TGTGCCAGCAGTCGGACTAGCGGGACCACAGATACGCAGTATTTT | CASSRTSGTTDTQYF
TRBJ2-5 | - | TRBD1 | 16 | TRBV19 | TGTGCCAGTACCCCAAAGCAGACAGGGCCCATCAAGACCCAGTACTTC | CASTPKQTGPIKTQYF
TRBJ2-5 | few | TRBD1 | 17 | TRBV7-9 | TGTGCCAGCAGCTCGGGGCGCATCGCAGGGGGCAGGGAGACCCAGTACTTC | CASSSGRIAGGRETQYF
TRBJ2-7 | - | TRBD1 | 14 | TRBV5-1 | TGCGCCAGCAGCTTGGGAGGACAGGGCCCCGAGCAGTACTTC | CASSLGGQGPEQYF
TRBJ2-1 | - | TRBD2 | 13 | TRBV10-1 | TGCGCCAGCAGTGAGGTAGCGGGAGGCCTTCAGTTCTTC | CASSEVAGGLQFF
TRBJ2-3 | - | TRBD1 | 15 | TRBV9 | TGTGCCAGCAGCGCCACAGGGGGTGGCACAGATACGCAGTATTTT | CASSATGGGTDTQYF
TRBJ1-4 | - | - | 16 | TRBV28 | TGTGCCAGCAGTTTAGGAGGGCTTAGGACTAATGAAAAACTGTTTTTT | CASSLGGLRTNEKLFF
TRBJ2-5 | - | TRBD2 | 15 | TRBV5-4 | TGTGCCAGCAGCTCGAAGGGAGGGAGTGGGACGACCCAGTACTTC | CASSSKGGSGTTQYF
TRBJ2-2 | - | - | 15 | TRBV9 | TGTGCCAGCAGCGTAGAGACAGCGAACACCGGGGAGCTGTTTTTT | CASSVETANTGELFF
TRBJ2-7 | - | - | 20 | TRBV21-1 | TGTGCCAGCAGCTCGCAAGAGGGGAGGCGAGGGCCCTGTTGCTCCTACGAGCAGTACTTC | CASSSQEGRRGPCCSYEQYF
TRBJ2-2 | - | - | 14 | TRBV4-3 | TGCGCCAGCAGCCAAGGTCAGAACACCGGGGAGCTGTTTTTT | CASSQGQNTGELFF
TRBJ2-7 | - | TRBD2 | 17 | TRBV15 | TGTGCCACCAGCGGACAACCGGGGACTAGCGGGATATACGAGCAGTACTTC | CATSGQPGTSGIYEQYF
TRBJ1-2 | - | TRBD1 | 15 | TRBV6-2/TRBV6-3 | TGTGCCAGCAGTCCGCCCCCCCGGGACAGGGGAGGCTACACCTTC | CASSPPPRDRGGYTF
TRBJ2-7 | - | - | 12 | TRBV6-6 | TGTGCCAGCAGTTACGGGCGCTACGAGCAGTACTTC | CASSYGRYEQYF
TRBJ2-1 | - | TRBD2 | 17 | TRBV6-4 | TGTGCCAGCAGTGAGCCGGGACTAGCGGGGGTCGGCAATGAGCAGTTCTTC | CASSEPGLAGVGNEQFF
TRBJ2-3 | - | - | 12 | TRBV5-1 | TGCGCCAGCAGTCGGGAGACAGATACGCAGTATTTT | CASSRETDTQYF
TRBJ1-1 | - | - | 15 | TRBV27 | TGTGCCAGCAGCGCACACGCTCAGGGGAACACTGAAGCTTTCTTT | CASSAHAQGNTEAFF
TRBJ2-6 | - | TRBD1 | 17 | TRBV9 | TGTGCCAGCAGTGGGACAGGGGGCGCCTCTGGGGCCAACGTCCTGACTTTC | CASSGTGGASGANVLTF
TRBJ2-7 | - | - | 15 | TRBV7-6 | TGTGCCAGCAGCTTAGACAGCTTTTCTAATACGAAGCAGTACTTC | CASSLDSFSNTKQYF
TRBJ2-1 | - | TRBD2 | 16 | TRBV11-2 | TGTGCCAGCAGCTTAATCGGGACTAACCCCTACAATGAGCAGTTCTTC | CASSLIGTNPYNEQFF
TRBJ1-1 | - | - | 13 | TRBV7-9 | TGTGCCAGCAGCTTATTCCCCTTCCCTGAAGCTTTCTTT | CASSLFPFPEAFF
TRBJ2-5 | - | - | 12 | TRBV30 | TGTGCCTGGAGTGGAGGGGGTGAGACCCAGTACTTC | CAWSGGGETQYF
TRBJ2-1 | - | - | 15 | TRBV7-2 | TGTGCCAGCAGCCCTGGGGGGGCGGCCAGAAATGAGCAGTTCTTC | CASSPGGAARNEQFF